These 10 T cell receptor beta chains came from one sample sequenced in a study of T cell repertoires and HLA-DP antigens. The antigens of these receptors remain unknown. Profiling relied on immunoSEQ multiplex PCR, and the TCRdb table lists in-frame clones only, not all of them. The profile shows some 89,000 clones, about nine tenths of them singletons. Sequenced: CD4+ T cells from PBMCs. The receptors here all came from a middle-aged man in good health and CMV-seronegative.

This chain connects TRBV19 to TRBJ2-3; maybe TRBD1 (5 bases). The CDR3 runs 14 residues. Trimming left V 5 bases short and J 3 bases short, with 12 bases between. Germline-derived CDR1 and CDR2 are LNHDA and SQIVND (reference sequence). CDR3 amino acids: CASSLRGSTDTQYF. Here the CDR3 DNA reads TGTGCCAGTAGTCTTAGGGGATCAACAGATACGCAGTATTTT. Supplemented by reference TRBV19 and TRBJ2-3, the full variable domain reads DGGITQSPKYLFRKEGQNVTLSCEQNLNHDAMYWYRQDPGQGLRLIYYSQIVNDFQKGDIAEGYSVSREKKESFPLTVTSAQKNPTAFYLCASSLRGSTDTQYFGPGTRLTVL.

The chain combines TRBV6-5 with TRBJ1-1, with D perhaps TRBD1 (5 bases). Trimming stripped 5 bases from V and 1 base from J, with 11 bases between. The CDR3 covers 14 residues. Germline V lookup: CDR1 MNHEY, CDR2 SVGAGI. CDR3 loop: CASSNWGENTEAFF. As DNA, the CDR3 is TGTGCCAGCAGTAACTGGGGGGAGAACACTGAAGCTTTCTTT.

The chain links TRBV4-3 to TRBJ2-2; perhaps TRBD2 as D (6 bases). V lost 0 bases, J lost 0 bases, and 8 bases lay in between. The V gene's germline CDR1 is LGHNA and CDR2 YSLEER. The CDR3 has 16 residues. CDR3 loop: CASSQDPSANTGELFF. The CDR3 region has the DNA TGCGCCAGCAGCCAAGATCCTAGCGCGAACACCGGGGAGCTGTTTTTT.

The chain combines TRBV28 with TRBJ1-1, with D unclear. The germline gives CDR1 MDHEN, CDR2 SYDVKM. This CDR3 has 14 amino acids. V shed 6 bases and J shed 5 bases, with 16 bases lying between them. The CDR3 loop reads CASSPPGGRTEAFF. In DNA form, the CDR3 reads TGTGCCAGCAGCCCCCCAGGAGGGCGGACTGAAGCTTTCTTT.

The chain employs TRBV6-5 and TRBJ1-2, with D uncertain. Trimming left V 2 bases short and J 2 bases short, with 9 bases between. The germline gives CDR1 MNHEY, CDR2 SVGAGI. This CDR3 region has 14 residues. CDR3 nucleotide sequence: TGTGCCAGCAGTTACGTATCCGGGAACTATGGCTACACCTTC. This encodes CASSYVSGNYGYTF.

The V call is TRBV7-2, the J call TRBJ2-1; no clear D. V lost 4 bases and J 2 bases, leaving 9 bases between the germline ends. Looked up from germline, CDR1 is SGHTA and CDR2 is FQGNSA. This CDR3 region has 14 residues. CDR3 loop: CASSSPSPYNEQFF. DNA of the CDR3: TGTGCCAGCAGCTCCCCCAGCCCCTACAATGAGCAGTTCTTC.

The chain combines TRBV7-2 with TRBJ2-2; D may be TRBD2 (6 bases). V was cut by 5 bases and J by 4 bases, with 17 bases left in between. Germline assignment: CDR1 SGHTA and CDR2 FQGNSA. The CDR3 contains 16 residues. The CDR3 protein is CASSLQAGPGTGELFF. For the CDR3, the DNA is TGTGCCAGCAGCCTTCAGGCGGGACCGGGCACCGGGGAGCTGTTTTTT.

This chain joins TRBV4-3 and TRBJ2-1; a possible D gene is TRBD1 (6 bases). This CDR3 spans 16 amino acids. CDR1 is LGHNA, CDR2 YSLEER, per germline. The V end lost 4 bases, the J end lost 4 bases, and 17 bases lay between the germline ends. In DNA form, the CDR3 reads TGCGCCAGCAGCCGCGATACAGGGATCGGGTACAATGAGCAGTTCTTC. Translating it yields CASSRDTGIGYNEQFF.

V gene TRBV13 combines with J gene TRBJ2-7, with a possible D match to TRBD2 (6 bases). The germline gives CDR1 PRHDT, CDR2 FYEKMQ (reference sequence). Trimming shortened V by 5 bases and J by 3 bases, and 17 bases separated the two germline ends. The CDR3 length is 15 residues. The CDR3 spells CASSAGTLKYYEQYF. The CDR3 region has the DNA TGTGCCAGCAGCGCCGGGACTCTGAAATACTACGAGCAGTACTTC. The entire variable domain, with the rest obtained from reference TRBV13 and TRBJ2-7, is as follows: AAGVIQSPRHLIKEKRETATLKCYPIPRHDTVYWYQQGPGQDPQFLISFYEKMQSDKGSIPDRFSAQQFSDYHSELNMSSLELGDSALYFCASSAGTLKYYEQYFGPGTRLTVT.

The chain links TRBV28 to TRBJ1-5; 7 bases fit TRBD1. The junction had 4 bases not matched to a gene; V was cut back by 10 bases and J by 4 bases. Per germline, CDR1 MDHEN and CDR2 SYDVKM. The CDR3 has 12 residues. The CDR3 DNA is TGTGCCATCCAGGGGGTTAATCAGCCCCAGCATTTT. It yields the protein CAIQGVNQPQHF.